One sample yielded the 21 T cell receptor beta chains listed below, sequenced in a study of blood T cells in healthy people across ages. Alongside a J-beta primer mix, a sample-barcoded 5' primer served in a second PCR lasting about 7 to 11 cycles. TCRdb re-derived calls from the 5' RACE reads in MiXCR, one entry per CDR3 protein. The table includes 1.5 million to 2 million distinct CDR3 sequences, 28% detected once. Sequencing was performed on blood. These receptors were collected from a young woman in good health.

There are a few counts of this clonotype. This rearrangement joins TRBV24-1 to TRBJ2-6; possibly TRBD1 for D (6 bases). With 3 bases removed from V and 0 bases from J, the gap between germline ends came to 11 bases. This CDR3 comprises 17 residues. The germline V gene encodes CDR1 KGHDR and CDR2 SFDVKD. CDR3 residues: CATSDPGHSSGANVLTF. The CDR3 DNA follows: TGTGCCACCAGTGATCCGGGACACAGCTCTGGGGCCAACGTCCTGACTTTC.

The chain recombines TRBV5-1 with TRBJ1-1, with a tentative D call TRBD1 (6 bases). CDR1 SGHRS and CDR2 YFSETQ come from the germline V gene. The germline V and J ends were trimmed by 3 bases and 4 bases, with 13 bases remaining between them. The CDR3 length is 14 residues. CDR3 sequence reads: CASSWGGGSTEAFF. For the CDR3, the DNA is TGCGCCAGCAGCTGGGGGGGGGGCAGCACTGAAGCTTTCTTT.

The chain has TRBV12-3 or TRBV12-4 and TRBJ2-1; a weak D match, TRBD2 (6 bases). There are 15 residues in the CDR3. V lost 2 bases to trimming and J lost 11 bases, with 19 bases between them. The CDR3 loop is CASSLLATYTMQQFF. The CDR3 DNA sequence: TGTGCCAGCAGTTTACTAGCGACTTATACAATGCAGCAGTTCTTC.

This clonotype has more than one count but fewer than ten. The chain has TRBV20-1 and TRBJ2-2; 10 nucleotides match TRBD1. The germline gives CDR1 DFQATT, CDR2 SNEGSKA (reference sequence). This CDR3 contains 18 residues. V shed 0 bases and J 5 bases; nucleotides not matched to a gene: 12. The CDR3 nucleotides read TGCAGTGCTAGAGATCAGGGGTACCGGGACAGGGGTACCGGGGAGCTGTTTTTT. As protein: CSARDQGYRDRGTGELFF.

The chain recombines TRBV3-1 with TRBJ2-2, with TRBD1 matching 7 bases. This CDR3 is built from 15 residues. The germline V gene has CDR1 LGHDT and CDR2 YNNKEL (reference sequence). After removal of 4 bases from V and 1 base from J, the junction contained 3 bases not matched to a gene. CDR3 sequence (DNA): TGTGCCAGCAGCCCCTGGGACAGGAACACCGGGGAGCTGTTTTTT. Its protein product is CASSPWDRNTGELFF.

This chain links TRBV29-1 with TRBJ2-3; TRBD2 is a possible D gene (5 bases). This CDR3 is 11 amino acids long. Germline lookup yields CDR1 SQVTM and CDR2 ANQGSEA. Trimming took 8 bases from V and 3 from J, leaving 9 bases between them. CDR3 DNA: TGCAGCATAAGAGGGACAGATACGCAGTATTTT. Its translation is CSIRGTDTQYF.

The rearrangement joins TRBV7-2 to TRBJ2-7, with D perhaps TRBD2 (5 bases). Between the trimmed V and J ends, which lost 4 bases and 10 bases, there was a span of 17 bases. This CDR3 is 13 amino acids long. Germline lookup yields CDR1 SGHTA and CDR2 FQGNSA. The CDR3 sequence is CASSSSGGAPQYF. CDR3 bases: TGTGCCAGCAGCTCAAGCGGAGGAGCGCCCCAGTACTTC.

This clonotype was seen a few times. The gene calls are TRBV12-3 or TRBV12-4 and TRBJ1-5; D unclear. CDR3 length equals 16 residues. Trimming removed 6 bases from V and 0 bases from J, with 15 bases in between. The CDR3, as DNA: TGTGCCAGCAGCGTGAGGGCCGGGGATAGCAATCAGCCCCAGCATTTT. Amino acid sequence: CASSVRAGDSNQPQHF.

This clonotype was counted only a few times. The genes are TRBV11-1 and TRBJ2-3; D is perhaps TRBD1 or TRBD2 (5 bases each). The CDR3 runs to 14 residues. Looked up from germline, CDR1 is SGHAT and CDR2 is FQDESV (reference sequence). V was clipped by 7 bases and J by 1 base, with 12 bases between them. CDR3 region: CASTPSGRTDTQYF. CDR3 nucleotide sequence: TGTGCCAGCACCCCCTCGGGGCGCACAGATACGCAGTATTTT.

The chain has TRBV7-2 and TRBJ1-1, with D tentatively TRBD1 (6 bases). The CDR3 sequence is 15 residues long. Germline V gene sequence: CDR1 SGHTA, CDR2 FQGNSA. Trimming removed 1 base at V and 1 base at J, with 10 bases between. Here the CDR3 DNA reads TGTGCCAGCAGCTTAGTGATAGGGGGGAACACTGAAGCTTTCTTT. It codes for CASSLVIGGNTEAFF.

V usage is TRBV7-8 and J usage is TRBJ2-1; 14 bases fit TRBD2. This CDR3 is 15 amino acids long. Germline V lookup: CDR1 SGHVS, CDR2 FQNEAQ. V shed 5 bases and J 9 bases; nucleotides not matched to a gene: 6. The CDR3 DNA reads TGTGCCAGCAGCCCGGGACTAGCGGGAGTGTCTGAGCAGTTCTTC. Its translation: CASSPGLAGVSEQFF.

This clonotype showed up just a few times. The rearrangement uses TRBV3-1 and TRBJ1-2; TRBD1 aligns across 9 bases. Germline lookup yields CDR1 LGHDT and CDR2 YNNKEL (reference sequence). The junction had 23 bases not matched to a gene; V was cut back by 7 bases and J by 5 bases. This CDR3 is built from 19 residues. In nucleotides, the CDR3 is TGTGCCAGCACCTCCGCTCCCCCCGCGGGACAGGGTGTCCGGTATGGCTACACCTTC. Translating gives CASTSAPPAGQGVRYGYTF.

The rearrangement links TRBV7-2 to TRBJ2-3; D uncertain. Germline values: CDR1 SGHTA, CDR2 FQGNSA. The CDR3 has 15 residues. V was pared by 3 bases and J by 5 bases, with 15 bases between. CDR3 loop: CASSFFRSREDTQYF. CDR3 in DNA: TGTGCCAGCAGCTTCTTTCGGTCCCGAGAAGATACGCAGTATTTT.

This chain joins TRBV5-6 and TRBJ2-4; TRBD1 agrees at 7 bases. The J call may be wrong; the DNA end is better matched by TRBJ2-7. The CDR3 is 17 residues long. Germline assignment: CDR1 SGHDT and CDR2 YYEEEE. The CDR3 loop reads CASSLLVSGTATYEQYF. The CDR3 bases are TGTGCCAGCAGCTTGTTAGTATCCGGGACAGCAACCTACGAGCAGTACTTC.

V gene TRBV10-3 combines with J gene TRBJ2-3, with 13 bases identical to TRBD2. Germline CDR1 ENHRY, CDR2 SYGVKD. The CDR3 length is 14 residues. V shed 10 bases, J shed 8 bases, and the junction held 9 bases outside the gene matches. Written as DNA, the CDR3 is TGTGCCAGCCTTAGGACTAGCGGGGGAGGTACGCAGTATTTT. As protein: CASLRTSGGGTQYF.

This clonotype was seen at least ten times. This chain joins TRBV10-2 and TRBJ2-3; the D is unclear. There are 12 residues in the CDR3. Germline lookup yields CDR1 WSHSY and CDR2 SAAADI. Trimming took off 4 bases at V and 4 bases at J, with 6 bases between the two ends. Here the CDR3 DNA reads TGCGCCAGCAGTGCCATGGCAGATACGCAGTATTTT. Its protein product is CASSAMADTQYF.

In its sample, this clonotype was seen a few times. The CDR3: CSARGMVNTEAFF. The CDR3 region has the DNA TGCAGTGCTCGAGGGATGGTGAACACTGAAGCTTTCTTT. The V gene is TRBV20-1, the J gene TRBJ1-1; D gene ambiguous. The CDR3 spans 13 residues. V shed 5 bases and J shed 0 bases, with 10 bases lying between them. Germline values: CDR1 DFQATT, CDR2 SNEGSKA (reference sequence).

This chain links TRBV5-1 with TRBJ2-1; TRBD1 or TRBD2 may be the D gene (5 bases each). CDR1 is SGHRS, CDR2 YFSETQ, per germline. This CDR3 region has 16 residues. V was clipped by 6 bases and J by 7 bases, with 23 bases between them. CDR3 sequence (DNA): TGCGCCAGCATCCCCTCTGGGGGAGACGGTATAAATGAGCAGTTCTTC. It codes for CASIPSGGDGINEQFF.

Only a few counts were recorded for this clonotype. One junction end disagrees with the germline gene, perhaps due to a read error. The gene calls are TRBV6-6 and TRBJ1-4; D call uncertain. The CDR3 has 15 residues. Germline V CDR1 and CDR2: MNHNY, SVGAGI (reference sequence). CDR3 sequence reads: CATSYNGPPNEKLFF. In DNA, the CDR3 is TGTGCCACCAGTTACAACGGGCCTCCTAATGAAAAACTGTTTTTT.

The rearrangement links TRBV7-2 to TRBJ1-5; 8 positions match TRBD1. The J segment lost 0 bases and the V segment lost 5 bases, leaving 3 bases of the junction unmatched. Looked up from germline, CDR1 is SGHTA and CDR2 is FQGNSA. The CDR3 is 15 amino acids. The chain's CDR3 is CASSDQGASNQPQHF. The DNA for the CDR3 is TGTGCCAGCAGCGACCAGGGGGCTAGCAATCAGCCCCAGCATTTT.

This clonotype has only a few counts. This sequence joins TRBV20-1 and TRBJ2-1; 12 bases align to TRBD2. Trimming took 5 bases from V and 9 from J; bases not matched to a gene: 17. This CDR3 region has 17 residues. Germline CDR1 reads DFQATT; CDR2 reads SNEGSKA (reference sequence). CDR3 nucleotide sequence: TGCAGTGCTCTGGCGGTAGTAAGTCTAGCGGGAGGGGGTGAGCAGTTCTTC. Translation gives CSALAVVSLAGGGEQFF.